Below, 3 T cell receptor beta chains from the same sample are listed, as sequenced in a study of vaccination effects on CD4 cells after COVID-19. Following a roughly 10-day culture, CD4+ T cells were purified. Every participant took two doses of the BNT162b2 or mRNA-1273 vaccine. Sequencing was performed with immunoSEQ multiplex PCR; in TCRdb, only in-frame clones are kept and a portion is missing. Of tens of thousands of clones listed, 70% to 85% are singletons. Antigen specificity for these receptors is unknown. This sample comprised CD4+ T cells from PBMCs cultured without peptide, obtained after COVID-19 vaccination. Source of these receptors: a human donor who received a COVID-19 vaccine.

The rearrangement joins TRBV5-1 to TRBJ2-1, with 9 bases matching TRBD2. The V segment lost 2 bases and the J segment 8 bases; nucleotides outside the gene matches: 17. The CDR3 is 18 residues long. The V gene's germline CDR1 is SGHRS and CDR2 YFSETQ. CDR3 nucleotides: TGCGCCAGCAGCTTCCCCGTGCAGGGCGGGGGGGCCGAGGATGAGCAGTTCTTC. It yields the protein CASSFPVQGGGAEDEQFF.

This sequence joins TRBV19 and TRBJ2-2, with 11 bases identical to TRBD1. V lost 5 bases and J lost 0; bases outside the gene matches: 5. The V gene's germline CDR1 is LNHDA and CDR2 SQIVND (reference sequence). The length of the CDR3 is 17 residues. This CDR3 reads CASSRTGGLANTGELFF. The CDR3, as DNA: TGTGCCAGTAGTCGGACAGGGGGCCTCGCGAACACCGGGGAGCTGTTTTTT.

The chain employs TRBV4-1 and TRBJ1-1; D may be TRBD1 (5 bases). Looked up from germline, CDR1 is MGHRA and CDR2 is YSYEKL. Trimming removed 0 bases at V and 3 bases at J, with 17 bases between. The CDR3 is 17 amino acids. This chain's CDR3 is CASSQDRASPRDTEAFF. The CDR3 DNA reads TGCGCCAGCAGCCAAGATCGCGCATCTCCCAGGGACACTGAAGCTTTCTTT.